These T cell receptor beta chains were read from a single sample in a study of regulatory T cells in long-lasting Graves disease. TCRdb redid the calling of the multiplex PCR reads with MiXCR, one entry per CDR3 protein. The sample lists roughly 350,000 distinct CDR3 sequences; 16% were seen once. Separately, the same data were catalogued under a study of T cells in Graves' hyperthyroidism and ophthalmopathy.

Sequenced material: peripheral blood mononuclear cells (PBMCs), taken at new diagnosis, from a patient treated with antithyroid drugs. The source is a man in his forties or fifties with Graves disease. Each CDR3 is given with its conserved first and last residue. The D gene is left open where the match is weak. A clone size is listed for some rows: how often the clone was seen (once, few, many), or a class if it is expanded.

J,size,V,D,DNA,CDR3
TRBJ1-6,many,TRBV5-1,TRBD1,TGCGCCAGCAGCCCAGGACAGGGAGTGGATTCACCCCTCCACTTT,CASSPGQGVDSPLHF
TRBJ1-2,many,TRBV30,NA,TGTGCCTGGGACCGGGGGGAGACTAGGAGCTACACCTTC,CAWDRGETRSYTF
TRBJ1-5,few,TRBV7-8,NA,TGTGCCAGCAGCGGCATTCCGAATCAGCCCCAGCATTTT,CASSGIPNQPQHF
TRBJ2-7,few,TRBV20-1,NA,TGCAGTGCTAGAGATCCTGGCGGGTTCAGCTCCTACGAGCAGTACTTC,CSARDPGGFSSYEQYF
TRBJ2-5,NA,TRBV6-1,TRBD2,TGTGCCAGCAGATCTAGCGGGGTGGAGACCCAGTACTTC,CASRSSGVETQYF
TRBJ2-7,NA,TRBV6-1,TRBD1,TGTGCCAGCACCCCTCAACGGGGACAGGGGTACGAGCAGTACTTC,CASTPQRGQGYEQYF
TRBJ1-3,few,TRBV5-4,NA,TGTGCCAGCAGCTTGATTGGGGGGTCCTCTGGAAACACCATATATTTT,CASSLIGGSSGNTIYF
TRBJ1-1,few,TRBV4-1,TRBD1,TGCGCCAGCAGCCAAGTAACAGGGGTGAGGACTGAAGCTTTCTTT,CASSQVTGVRTEAFF
TRBJ2-1,many,TRBV28,TRBD2,TGTGCCAGCACAATAGCGGGTAGGCTCATGGATGAGCAGTTCTTC,CASTIAGRLMDEQFF
TRBJ2-7,many,TRBV6-1,TRBD1,TGTGCCAGCAGTGAAGGGGTGGCGGGACAGGCGTCTTACGAGCAGTACTTC,CASSEGVAGQASYEQYF
TRBJ2-7,many,TRBV12-3/TRBV12-4,NA,TGTGCCAGCAGTTCCACAGGGAAAGGAGAGCAGTACTTC,CASSSTGKGEQYF
TRBJ1-1,many,TRBV7-2,NA,TGTGCCAGCAGCTTAGGAGGGTTGACTGAAGCTTTCTTT,CASSLGGLTEAFF
TRBJ2-5,NA,TRBV28,TRBD1,TGTGCCAGCAGTTTATTCGAAGGACAGGGGGAGACCCAGTACTTC,CASSLFEGQGETQYF
TRBJ1-2,few,TRBV5-1,TRBD1,TGTGCCAGCAGCTACCAGACAGGGATTGGCTACACCTTC,CASSYQTGIGYTF
TRBJ1-4,many,TRBV11-2,NA,TGTGCCAGCAGCGGAGCGAGGACTCGGGGTGAAAAACTGTTTTTT,CASSGARTRGEKLFF
TRBJ1-1,many,TRBV6-5,NA,TGTGCCAGCAGTTACTCTCAGGGCACTGAAGCTTTCTTT,CASSYSQGTEAFF
TRBJ2-1,few,TRBV3-1,NA,TGTGCCAGCAGCCACCGGGGGCAGAGCTCCTACAATGAGCAGTTCTTC,CASSHRGQSSYNEQFF
TRBJ2-5,many,TRBV27,NA,TGTGCCAGCCCCGAACAGGGATTCCAAGAGACCCAGTACTTC,CASPEQGFQETQYF
TRBJ2-5,NA,TRBV2,TRBD2,TGTGCCAGCCGGGAGCGGGGCGGCTCCCAAGAGACCCAGTACTTC,CASRERGGSQETQYF
TRBJ2-1,NA,TRBV4-2,NA,TGTGCCAGCAGCCAGCTCGGCGCGGACAATGAGCAGTTCTTC,CASSQLGADNEQFF
TRBJ2-1,NA,TRBV5-1,NA,TGCGCCAGCAGACTCCAGGGAAGGGACAATGAGCAGTTCTTC,CASRLQGRDNEQFF
TRBJ2-5,many,TRBV2,NA,TGTGCCAGCAGATCCTCGGCGGGACAAGAGACCCAGTACTTC,CASRSSAGQETQYF
TRBJ2-1,many,TRBV2,TRBD2,TGTGCCAGCAGTATTAGCGGGGGGGCCAATGAGCAGTTCTTC,CASSISGGANEQFF
TRBJ2-5,many,TRBV11-2,NA,TGTGCCAGCAGAAGGACAGCCCAAGAGACCCAGTACTTC,CASRRTAQETQYF
TRBJ2-3,many,TRBV4-3,NA,TGCGCCAGCAGCCAATGGCGTTCTGGAGATACGCAGTATTTT,CASSQWRSGDTQYF
TRBJ2-7,many,TRBV15,NA,TGTGCCACCAGCAGAGTACGTAGGGGCCCCTACGAGCAGTACTTC,CATSRVRRGPYEQYF
TRBJ1-5,many,TRBV24-1,NA,TGTGCCACCAGTGATGCCCCCCCGACCGCGCCGGTTAGCAATCAGCCCCAGCATTTT,CATSDAPPTAPVSNQPQHF
TRBJ1-1,many,TRBV29-1,NA,TGCAGCGGAAGAAGGGAGAACACTGAAGCTTTCTTT,CSGRRENTEAFF
TRBJ2-5,many,TRBV7-2,NA,TGTGCCAGCAGCTTAAGGCCAAAGGCCCGGATCAACGTCGAGACCCAGTACTTC,CASSLRPKARINVETQYF
TRBJ1-3,NA,TRBV28,NA,TGTGCCAGCAGTTCCCCGGCGCCCGTGAACACCATATATTTT,CASSSPAPVNTIYF
TRBJ1-5,NA,TRBV28,TRBD1,TGTGCCAGCATTCGGACAGGGGGCAGGGTCAATCAGCCCCAGCATTTT,CASIRTGGRVNQPQHF
TRBJ1-6,many,TRBV2,NA,TGTGCCAGCAAGGCGGACTATAATTCACCCCTCCACTTT,CASKADYNSPLHF
TRBJ2-4,few,TRBV2,NA,TGTGCCAGCAGTGAACAGGGTTGGGACATTCAGTACTTC,CASSEQGWDIQYF
TRBJ2-7,many,TRBV29-1,NA,TGCAGCGTTGGGCAGGTAGGGGGCGAGCAGTACTTC,CSVGQVGGEQYF
TRBJ2-3,many,TRBV5-1,TRBD1,TGCGCCAGCAGCAACCTACCGGGACAGCAGGGCGATACGCAGTATTTT,CASSNLPGQQGDTQYF